The clone carrying this T cell receptor (beta chain) was picked up a small number of times. The data originate from a study of T-cell reconstitution after alpha-beta-depleted transplantation in children. The TCRbeta library incorporated unique molecular identifiers. From the PCR reads, TCRdb called clonotypes with MiXCR, one entry per CDR3 protein. The data hold over 550,000 distinct CDR3 sequences, with approximately 10% observed a single time. This CDR3 spans 14 amino acids. Germline CDR1 is MRHNA and CDR2 is SNTAGT. Trimming shortened V by 3 bases and J by 7 bases, and 10 bases separated the two germline ends.

V and J are TRBV6-4 and TRBJ1-6, with D hard to call. The sequence derives from a human donor who donated a stem cell graft to a child with acute myeloid leukemia. The specimen comprised PBMCs from the stem cell graft donor, sampled from the stem cell graft. The CDR3 nucleotides are TGTGCCAGCAGTGATCGGCCACAGAATTCACCCCTCCACTTT. Amino acids: CASSDRPQNSPLHF.